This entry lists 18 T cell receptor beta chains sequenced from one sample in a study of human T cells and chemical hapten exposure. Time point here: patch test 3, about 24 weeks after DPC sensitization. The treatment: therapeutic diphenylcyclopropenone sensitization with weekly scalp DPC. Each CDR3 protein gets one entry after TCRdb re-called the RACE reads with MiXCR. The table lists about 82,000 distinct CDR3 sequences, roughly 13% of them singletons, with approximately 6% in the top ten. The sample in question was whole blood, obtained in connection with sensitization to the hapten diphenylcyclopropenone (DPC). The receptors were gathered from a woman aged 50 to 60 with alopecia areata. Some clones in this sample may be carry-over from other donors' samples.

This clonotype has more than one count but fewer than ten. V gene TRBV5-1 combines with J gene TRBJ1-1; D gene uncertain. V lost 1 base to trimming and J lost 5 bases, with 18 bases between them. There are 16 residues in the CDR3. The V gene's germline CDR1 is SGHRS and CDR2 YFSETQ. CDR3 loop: CASSLQSGGVRTEAFF. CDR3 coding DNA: TGCGCCAGCAGCTTGCAATCGGGCGGGGTGAGAACTGAAGCTTTCTTT.

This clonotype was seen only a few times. Here the CDR3 reads CSARDGLSSYNSPLHF. DNA of the CDR3: TGCAGTGCTAGAGATGGCTTAAGCTCCTATAATTCACCCCTCCACTTT. This rearrangement joins TRBV20-1 to TRBJ1-6; D gene ambiguous. The CDR3 spans 16 residues. The V gene's germline CDR1 is DFQATT and CDR2 SNEGSKA (reference sequence). Trimming cost V 0 bases and J 0 bases, with 9 bases left between them.

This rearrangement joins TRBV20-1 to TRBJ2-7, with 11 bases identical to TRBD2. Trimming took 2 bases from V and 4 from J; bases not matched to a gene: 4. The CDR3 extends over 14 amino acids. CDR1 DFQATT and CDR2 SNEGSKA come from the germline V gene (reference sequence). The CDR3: CSARLRTSGYEQYF. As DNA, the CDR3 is TGCAGTGCTAGACTAAGGACTAGCGGGTACGAGCAGTACTTC.

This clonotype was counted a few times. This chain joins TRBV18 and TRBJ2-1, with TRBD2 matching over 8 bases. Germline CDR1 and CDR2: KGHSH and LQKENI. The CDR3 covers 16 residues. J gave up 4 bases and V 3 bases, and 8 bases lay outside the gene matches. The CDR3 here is CASSPPRAGGYNEQFF. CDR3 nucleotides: TGTGCCAGCTCACCTCCCAGGGCGGGAGGATACAATGAGCAGTTCTTC.

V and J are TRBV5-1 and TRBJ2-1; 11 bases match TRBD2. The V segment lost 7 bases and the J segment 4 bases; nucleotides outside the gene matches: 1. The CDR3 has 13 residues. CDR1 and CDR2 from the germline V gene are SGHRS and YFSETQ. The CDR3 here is CASGTSGYNEQFF. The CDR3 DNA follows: TGCGCCAGCGGGACTAGCGGTTACAATGAGCAGTTCTTC.

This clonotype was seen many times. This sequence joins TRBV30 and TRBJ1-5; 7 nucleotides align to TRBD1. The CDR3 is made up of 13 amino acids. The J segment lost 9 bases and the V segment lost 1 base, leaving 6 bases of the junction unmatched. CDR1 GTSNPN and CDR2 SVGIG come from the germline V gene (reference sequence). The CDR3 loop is CAWSGQGPGPQHF. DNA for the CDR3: TGTGCCTGGAGTGGACAGGGCCCGGGGCCCCAGCATTTT.

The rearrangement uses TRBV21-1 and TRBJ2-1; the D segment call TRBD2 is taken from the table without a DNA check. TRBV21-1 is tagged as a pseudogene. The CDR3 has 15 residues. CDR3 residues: CASSFRDSPPNEQFF. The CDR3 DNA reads TGTGCCAGCAGCTTCCGGGACTCCCCTCCCAATGAGCAGTTCTTC.

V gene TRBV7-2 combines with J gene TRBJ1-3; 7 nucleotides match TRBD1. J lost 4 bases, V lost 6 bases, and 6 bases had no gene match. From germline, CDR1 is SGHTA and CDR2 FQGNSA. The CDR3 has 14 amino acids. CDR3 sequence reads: CASSRDRAGNTIYF. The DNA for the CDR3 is TGTGCCAGCAGTCGTGACAGGGCCGGAAACACCATATATTTT.

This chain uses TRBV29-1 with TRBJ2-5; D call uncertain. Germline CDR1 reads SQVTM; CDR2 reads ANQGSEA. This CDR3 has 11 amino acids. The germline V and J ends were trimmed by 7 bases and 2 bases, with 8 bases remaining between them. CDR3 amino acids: CSASEQETQYF. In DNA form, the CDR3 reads TGCAGCGCCTCAGAGCAAGAGACCCAGTACTTC.

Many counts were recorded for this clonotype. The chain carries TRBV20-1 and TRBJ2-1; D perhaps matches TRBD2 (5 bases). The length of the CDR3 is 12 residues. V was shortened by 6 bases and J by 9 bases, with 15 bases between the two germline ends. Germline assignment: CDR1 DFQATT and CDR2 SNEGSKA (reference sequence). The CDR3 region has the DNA TGCAGTGCAGCACTAGGTTTGGGTGAGCAGTTCTTC. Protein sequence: CSAALGLGEQFF.

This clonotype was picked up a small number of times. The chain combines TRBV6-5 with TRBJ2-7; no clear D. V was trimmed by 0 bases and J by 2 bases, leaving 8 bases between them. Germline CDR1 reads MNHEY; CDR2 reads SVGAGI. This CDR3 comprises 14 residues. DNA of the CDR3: TGTGCCAGCAGTTACTCGAAGAGTGCCTACGAGCAGTACTTC. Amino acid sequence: CASSYSKSAYEQYF.

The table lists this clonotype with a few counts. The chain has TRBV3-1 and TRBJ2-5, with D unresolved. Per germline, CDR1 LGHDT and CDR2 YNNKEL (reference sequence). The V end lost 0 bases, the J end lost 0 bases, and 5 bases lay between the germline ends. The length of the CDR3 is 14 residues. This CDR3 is CASSQEYDQETQYF. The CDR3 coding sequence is TGTGCCAGCAGCCAAGAGTACGACCAAGAGACCCAGTACTTC.

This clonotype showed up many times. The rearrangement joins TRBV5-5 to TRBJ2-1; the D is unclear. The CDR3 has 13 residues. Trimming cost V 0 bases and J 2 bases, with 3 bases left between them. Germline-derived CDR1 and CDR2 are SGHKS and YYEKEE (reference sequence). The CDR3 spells CASSLGPYNEQFF. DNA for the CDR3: TGTGCCAGCAGCTTGGGCCCCTACAATGAGCAGTTCTTC.

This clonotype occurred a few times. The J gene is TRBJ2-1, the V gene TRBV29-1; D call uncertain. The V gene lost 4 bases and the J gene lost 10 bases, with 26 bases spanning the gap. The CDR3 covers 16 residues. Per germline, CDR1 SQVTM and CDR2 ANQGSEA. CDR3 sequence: CSVVGRVVWPTREQFF. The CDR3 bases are TGCAGCGTTGTGGGAAGGGTGGTCTGGCCGACAAGGGAGCAGTTCTTC.

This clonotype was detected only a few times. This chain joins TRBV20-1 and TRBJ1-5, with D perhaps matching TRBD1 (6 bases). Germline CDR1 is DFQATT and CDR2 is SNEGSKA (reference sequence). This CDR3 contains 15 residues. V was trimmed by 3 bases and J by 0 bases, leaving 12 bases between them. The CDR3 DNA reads TGCAGTGCTAGTTCAGGGGCAGTTAGCAATCAGCCCCAGCATTTT. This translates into CSASSGAVSNQPQHF.

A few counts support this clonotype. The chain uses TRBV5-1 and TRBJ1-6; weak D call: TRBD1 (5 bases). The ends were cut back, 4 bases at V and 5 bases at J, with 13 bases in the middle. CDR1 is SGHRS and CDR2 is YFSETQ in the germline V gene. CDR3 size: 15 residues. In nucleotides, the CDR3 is TGCGCCAGCAGCGTGACGCAGGGAAATAATTCACCCCTCCACTTT. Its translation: CASSVTQGNNSPLHF.

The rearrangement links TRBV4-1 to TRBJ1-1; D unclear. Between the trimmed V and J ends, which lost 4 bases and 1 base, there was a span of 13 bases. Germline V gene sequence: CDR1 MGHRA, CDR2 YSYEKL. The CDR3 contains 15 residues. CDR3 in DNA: TGCGCCAGCAGCCTGGGATTTGCTGCGAACACTGAAGCTTTCTTT. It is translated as CASSLGFAANTEAFF.

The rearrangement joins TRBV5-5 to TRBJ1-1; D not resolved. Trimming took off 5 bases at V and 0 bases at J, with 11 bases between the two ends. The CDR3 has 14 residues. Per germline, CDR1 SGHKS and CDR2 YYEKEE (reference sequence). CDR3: CASRGLAVNTEAFF. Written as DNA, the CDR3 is TGTGCCAGCAGAGGTCTTGCCGTGAACACTGAAGCTTTCTTT.